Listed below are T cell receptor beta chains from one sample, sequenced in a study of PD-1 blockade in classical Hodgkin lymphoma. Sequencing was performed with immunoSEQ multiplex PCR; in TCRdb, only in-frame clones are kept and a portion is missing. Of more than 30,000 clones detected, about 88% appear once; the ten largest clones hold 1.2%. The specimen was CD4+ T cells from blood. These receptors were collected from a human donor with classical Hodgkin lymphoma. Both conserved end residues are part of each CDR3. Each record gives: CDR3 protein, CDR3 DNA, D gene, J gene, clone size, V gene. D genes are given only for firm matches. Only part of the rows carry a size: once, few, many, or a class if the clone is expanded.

CDR3aa: CASSAGTGNGNTIYF
CDR3nt: TGTGCCAGCAGTGCGGGGACAGGGAATGGAAACACCATATATTTT
d_gene: TRBD1
j_gene: TRBJ1-3
abundance: .
v_gene: TRBV2

CDR3aa: CASSLAREWGDAFF
CDR3nt: TGTGCCAGCAGCTTAGCGCGGGAATGGGGAGACGCTTTCTTT
d_gene: .
j_gene: TRBJ1-1
abundance: .
v_gene: TRBV7-2

CDR3aa: CASSPPGQGLNEQYF
CDR3nt: TGTGCCAGCTCACCGCCGGGACAGGGGCTCAACGAGCAGTACTTC
d_gene: TRBD1
j_gene: TRBJ2-7
abundance: .
v_gene: TRBV18

CDR3aa: CASSKKPGKGMNTEAFF
CDR3nt: TGTGCCAGCAGCAAAAAGCCAGGGAAGGGGATGAACACTGAAGCTTTCTTT
d_gene: .
j_gene: TRBJ1-1
abundance: .
v_gene: TRBV21-1

CDR3aa: CASSFYRLAGGELFF
CDR3nt: TGTGCCAGCAGCTTTTACCGACTAGCGGGCGGGGAGCTGTTTTTT
d_gene: TRBD2
j_gene: TRBJ2-2
abundance: .
v_gene: TRBV5-4

CDR3aa: CASSVLASGDTQYF
CDR3nt: TGTGCCAGCAGCGTATTGGCCTCTGGGGATACGCAGTATTTT
d_gene: .
j_gene: TRBJ2-3
abundance: .
v_gene: TRBV9

CDR3aa: CSAHRTGYNEQFF
CDR3nt: TGCAGCGCTCACCGGACAGGCTACAATGAGCAGTTCTTC
d_gene: TRBD1
j_gene: TRBJ2-1
abundance: .
v_gene: TRBV29-1

CDR3aa: CASSAGTGRISGNTIYF
CDR3nt: TGTGCCAGCAGCGCAGGGACAGGCCGGATCTCTGGAAACACCATATATTTT
d_gene: TRBD1
j_gene: TRBJ1-3
abundance: .
v_gene: TRBV14

CDR3aa: CASAPGMSATNEKLFF
CDR3nt: TGTGCCAGCGCCCCGGGGATGTCGGCAACTAATGAAAAACTGTTTTTT
d_gene: .
j_gene: TRBJ1-4
abundance: once
v_gene: TRBV18

CDR3aa: CASTIRQAQRETQYF
CDR3nt: TGTGCCAGCACTATTCGACAGGCACAACGAGAGACCCAGTACTTC
d_gene: .
j_gene: TRBJ2-5
abundance: .
v_gene: TRBV28